Below are 20 T cell receptor beta chains sequenced from a single sample in a study of cytomegalovirus exposure and HLA in healthy donors (dated 2017 in TCRdb). Libraries were made using the immunoSEQ multiplex PCR assay. For the multiplex PCR, a mixture combining 60 forward primers for TCR Vbeta segments and 13 reverse primers for TCR Jbeta segments was used. TCRdb took this table from immuneACCESS and kept in-frame rearrangements with V and J called. Such tables lack part of the clones; where checked against another copy, unresolved V genes explain under half of the gap, and the rest is unexplained. This sample lists 150,000 or so clones; about 72% were detected once. Jointly, the top ten make up around 2.2% of the sample. Sequenced sample: PBMCs. All receptors derive from a man between 45 and 60 years old in good health and CMV-seropositive.

This clone was found a few times. The rearrangement links TRBV6-5 to TRBJ2-5; 11 bases align to TRBD2. With 6 bases clipped from V and 1 base from J, the junction kept 4 bases outside the gene matches. The germline V gene has CDR1 MNHEY and CDR2 SVGAGI. This CDR3 is built from 15 residues. Here the CDR3 reads CASRQLAGGQETQYF. CDR3 coding DNA: TGTGCCAGCAGGCAGCTAGCGGGGGGCCAAGAGACCCAGTACTTC.

The V and J genes are TRBV4-3 and TRBJ2-2; 9 nucleotides align to TRBD2. V was clipped by 0 bases and J by 7 bases; unmatched bases: 3. CDR3 length equals 15 residues. Germline V lookup: CDR1 LGHNA, CDR2 YSLEER. The CDR3 region has the DNA TGCGCCAGCAGCCAAGAGCGGGGGGGCCACGGGGAGCTGTTTTTT. The encoded protein is CASSQERGGHGELFF.

The genes are TRBV25-1 and TRBJ1-2; D uncertain. Germline V lookup: CDR1 MGHDK, CDR2 SYGVNS. The CDR3 totals 15 residues. V was clipped by 2 bases and J by 6 bases, with 16 bases between them. Here the CDR3 DNA reads TGTGCCAGCAGTGAAGAAGGGCGGGTTCTGAATGGCTACACCTTC. Translated: CASSEEGRVLNGYTF.

J is TRBJ2-3 and V is TRBV4-1; 8 bases fit TRBD2. The junction had 10 bases not matched to a gene; V was cut back by 3 bases and J by 5 bases. This CDR3 region has 16 residues. CDR1 is MGHRA and CDR2 is YSYEKL in the germline V gene. CDR3 DNA: TGCGCCAGCAGCCATCCAGAGAGTAGCGGGGAAGATACGCAGTATTTT. Translation: CASSHPESSGEDTQYF.

A word on this clone: The germline gene is not matched at one end of the junction; a read error may be the cause. The chain employs TRBV2 and TRBJ2-7; 8 bases map to TRBD2. The CDR3 totals 15 residues. Per germline, CDR1 SNHLY and CDR2 FYNNEI. CDR3 nucleotides: TGTGCCAGCAGTGAAAGTTTAGCGGGGTCCTCCGAGCAGTACTTC. Translation: CASSESLAGSSEQYF. Using reference TRBV2 and TRBJ2-7 for the parts outside the CDR3, the full variable domain is EPEVTQTPSHQVTQMGQEVILRCVPISNHLYFYWYRQILGQKVEFLVSFYNNEISEKSEIFDDQFSVERPDGSNFTLKIRSTKLEDSAMYFCASSESLAGSSEQYFGPGTRLTVT.

This chain joins TRBV18 and TRBJ1-5; 7 bases map to TRBD1. CDR3 size: 15 residues. Germline V CDR1 and CDR2: KGHSH, LQKENI. The trim removed 1 base at V and 10 bases at J, leaving 10 bases unmatched. CDR3 amino acids: CASSPRQGDITPQHF. The CDR3 DNA sequence: TGTGCCAGCTCACCACGCCAGGGGGATATCACTCCCCAGCATTTT.

CDR3 amino acids: CASSLLGGSSYEQYF. The CDR3 DNA follows: TGCGCCAGCAGCTTGTTAGGGGGCAGCTCCTACGAGCAGTACTTC. V usage is TRBV5-1 and J usage is TRBJ2-7; 7 bases align to TRBD1. The CDR3 consists of 15 residues. The germline V gene has CDR1 SGHRS and CDR2 YFSETQ. V lost 1 base to trimming and J lost 0 bases; unmatched junction nucleotides: 4.

This clone was picked up one time. The chain couples TRBV30 to TRBJ2-7; D possibly corresponds to TRBD2 (7 bases). This CDR3 has 13 amino acids. The germline V gene encodes CDR1 GTSNPN and CDR2 SVGIG (reference sequence). Trimming removed 8 bases at V and 3 bases at J, with 17 bases between. CDR3 nucleotide sequence: TGTGCCGGGGGGAGGGGGGGGGACTACGAGCAGTACTTC. Protein sequence: CAGGRGGDYEQYF.

The J gene is TRBJ2-2, the V gene TRBV7-2; D is perhaps TRBD2 (6 bases). This CDR3 is 15 amino acids long. The ends were cut back, 6 bases at V and 8 bases at J, with 19 bases in the middle. From germline, CDR1 is SGHTA and CDR2 FQGNSA. The CDR3 sequence: CASRGSAGRTGELFF. The CDR3, as DNA: TGTGCCAGCAGGGGGTCGGCGGGGCGTACGGGGGAGCTGTTTTTT.

This chain connects TRBV21-1 to TRBJ1-2. TRBV21-1 is termed a pseudogene. The CDR3 consists of 14 residues. CDR3 nucleotide sequence: TGTGCCACCGTGCCCACGGGGGGGGACTATGGCTACACCTTC. Translating it yields CATVPTGGDYGYTF.

V gene TRBV9 combines with J gene TRBJ2-3; perhaps TRBD1 as D (5 bases). The CDR3 has 15 residues. V gave up 0 bases and J gave up 7 bases, with 15 bases separating them. CDR1 SGDLS and CDR2 YYNGEE come from the germline V gene. The CDR3 coding sequence is TGTGCCAGCAGCGTAGGGTCTACTCGACAGCATACGCAGTATTTT. Its protein product is CASSVGSTRQHTQYF.

This clone came up a few times. V gene TRBV4-3 combines with J gene TRBJ1-4; a possible D gene is TRBD1 (5 bases). From germline, CDR1 is LGHNA and CDR2 YSLEER. V was pared by 4 bases and J by 1 base, with 13 bases between. This CDR3 spans 16 amino acids. CDR3 DNA sequence: TGCGCCAGCAGCCCTTCCCCCAGGGTAACTAATGAAAAACTGTTTTTT. It codes for CASSPSPRVTNEKLFF.

This chain uses TRBV7-6 with TRBJ1-4; D is perhaps TRBD1 (5 bases). CDR1 is SGHVS, CDR2 FNYEAQ, per germline. The CDR3 extends over 16 amino acids. Trimming shortened V by 1 base and J by 3 bases, and 12 bases separated the two germline ends. The CDR3 is CASSLGGRASNEKLFF. The CDR3 coding sequence is TGTGCCAGCAGCTTAGGTGGCAGGGCCTCTAATGAAAAACTGTTTTTT.

The chain employs TRBV7-2 and TRBJ2-3; TRBD2 matches 10 bases. CDR3 length equals 15 residues. Unmatched junction bases numbered 5, after V lost 8 bases and J lost 0 bases. CDR1 SGHTA and CDR2 FQGNSA come from the germline V gene. The CDR3 bases are TGTGCCAGCGGTAATAGCGGGGGGAGCACAGATACGCAGTATTTT. This codes for CASGNSGGSTDTQYF.

V is TRBV28 and J is TRBJ1-2; tentative D call: TRBD1 (6 bases). The CDR3 loop spans 12 amino acids. V dropped 6 bases and J dropped 7 bases, with 12 bases sitting between them. The V gene's germline CDR1 is MDHEN and CDR2 SYDVKM. The CDR3 DNA reads TGTGCCAGCAGACCAGGGGCCCCTGGCTACACCTTC. Protein sequence: CASRPGAPGYTF.

J is TRBJ2-7 and V is TRBV11-2, with D possibly matching TRBD1 (6 bases). The CDR3 covers 15 residues. CDR1 and CDR2 (germline): SGHAT, FQNNGV. Trimming stripped 0 bases from V and 3 bases from J, with 12 bases between. This CDR3 reads CASSLDQGRNYEQYF. The DNA of the CDR3 is TGTGCCAGCAGCTTAGATCAGGGGCGCAACTACGAGCAGTACTTC.

The chain recombines TRBV5-1 with TRBJ2-2; 13 nucleotides align to TRBD2. The CDR3 consists of 18 residues. V lost 4 bases and J lost 4; bases outside the gene matches: 10. The germline V gene has CDR1 SGHRS and CDR2 YFSETQ. CDR3 loop: CASSPSRLAGGPTGELFF. The CDR3 region has the DNA TGCGCCAGCAGCCCCTCCCGACTAGCGGGGGGCCCCACCGGGGAGCTGTTTTTT.

The CDR3 region is CASSSGTGGNTIYF. The DNA for the CDR3 is TGTGCCAGCAGTTCCGGGACAGGAGGAAACACCATATATTTT. The gene calls are TRBV28 and TRBJ1-3; 8 bases map to TRBD1. This CDR3 contains 14 residues. V gave up 4 bases and J gave up 4 bases; unmatched junction bases: 3. From germline, CDR1 is MDHEN and CDR2 SYDVKM.

In this sample, this clone turned up a few times. The chain joins TRBV6-5 to TRBJ1-5; 7 bases agree with TRBD1. The CDR3 consists of 14 residues. V was clipped by 8 bases and J by 4 bases; unmatched bases: 8. From germline, CDR1 is MNHEY and CDR2 SVGAGI. The CDR3 spells CASSDRVGNQPQHF. CDR3 bases: TGTGCCAGCTCAGACAGGGTGGGGAATCAGCCCCAGCATTTT.

This CDR3 reads CASSQDTGAARLNTEAFF. The CDR3 DNA reads TGTGCCAGCAGCCAAGATACAGGTGCAGCGAGACTGAACACTGAAGCTTTCTTT. The chain carries TRBV4-2 and TRBJ1-1; TRBD1 is a possible D gene (5 bases). The CDR3 contains 18 residues. Germline CDR1 reads LGHNA; CDR2 reads YNFKEQ. Trimming left V 0 bases short and J 0 bases short, with 17 bases between.